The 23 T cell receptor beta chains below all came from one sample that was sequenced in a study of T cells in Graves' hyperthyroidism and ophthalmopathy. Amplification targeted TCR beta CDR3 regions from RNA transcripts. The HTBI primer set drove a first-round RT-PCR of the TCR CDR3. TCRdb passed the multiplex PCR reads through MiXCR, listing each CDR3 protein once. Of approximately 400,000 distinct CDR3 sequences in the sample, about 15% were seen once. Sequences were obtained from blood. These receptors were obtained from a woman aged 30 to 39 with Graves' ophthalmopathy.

The CDR3 DNA sequence: TGCAGTGCTAGTACTAGCGGGGGTACCTACGAGCAGTACTTC. Its translation is CSASTSGGTYEQYF. The V call is TRBV20-1, the J call TRBJ2-7; the match to TRBD2 covers 11 bases. J gave up 2 bases and V 3 bases, and 3 bases lay outside the gene matches. Germline values: CDR1 DFQATT, CDR2 SNEGSKA (reference sequence). The CDR3 runs to 14 residues.

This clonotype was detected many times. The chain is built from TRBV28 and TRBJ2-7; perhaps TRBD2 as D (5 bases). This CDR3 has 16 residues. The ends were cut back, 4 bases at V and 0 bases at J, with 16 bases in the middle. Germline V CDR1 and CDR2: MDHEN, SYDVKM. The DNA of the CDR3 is TGTGCCAGCAGTTCCCCTCGGAGACTAAGCTCCTACGAGCAGTACTTC. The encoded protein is CASSSPRRLSSYEQYF.

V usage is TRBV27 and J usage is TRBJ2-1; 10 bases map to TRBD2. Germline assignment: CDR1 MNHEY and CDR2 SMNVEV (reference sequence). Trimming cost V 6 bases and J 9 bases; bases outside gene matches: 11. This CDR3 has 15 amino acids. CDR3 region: CASSKSGGDRFEQFF. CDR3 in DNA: TGTGCCAGCAGCAAGAGCGGGGGGGATCGGTTTGAGCAGTTCTTC.

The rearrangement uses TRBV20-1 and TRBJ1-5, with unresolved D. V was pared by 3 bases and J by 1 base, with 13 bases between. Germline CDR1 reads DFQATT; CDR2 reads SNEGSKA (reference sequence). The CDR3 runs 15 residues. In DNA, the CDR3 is TGCAGTGCTAGTACGGGCAGACAAAGCAATCAGCCCCAGCATTTT. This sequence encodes CSASTGRQSNQPQHF.

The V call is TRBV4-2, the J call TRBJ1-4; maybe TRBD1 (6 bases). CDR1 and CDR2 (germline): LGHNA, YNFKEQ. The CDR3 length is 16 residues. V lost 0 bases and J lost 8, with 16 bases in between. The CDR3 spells CASSQDSWGLGEKLFF. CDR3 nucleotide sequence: TGTGCCAGCAGCCAAGATTCGTGGGGGCTCGGGGAAAAACTGTTTTTT.

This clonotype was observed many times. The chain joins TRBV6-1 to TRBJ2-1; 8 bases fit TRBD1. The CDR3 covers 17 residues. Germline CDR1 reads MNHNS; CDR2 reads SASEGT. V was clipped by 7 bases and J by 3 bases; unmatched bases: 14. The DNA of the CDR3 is TGTGCCAGCACCGATAGAGACCGGACAGGGAACTACAATGAGCAGTTCTTC. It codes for CASTDRDRTGNYNEQFF.

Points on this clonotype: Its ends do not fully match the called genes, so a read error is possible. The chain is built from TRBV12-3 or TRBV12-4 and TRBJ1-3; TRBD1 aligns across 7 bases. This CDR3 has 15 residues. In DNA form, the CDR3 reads TGTGCCAGCAGGGAAACAGGGGTCTTTGGAAACGCCATATATTTT. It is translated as CASRETGVFGNAIYF.

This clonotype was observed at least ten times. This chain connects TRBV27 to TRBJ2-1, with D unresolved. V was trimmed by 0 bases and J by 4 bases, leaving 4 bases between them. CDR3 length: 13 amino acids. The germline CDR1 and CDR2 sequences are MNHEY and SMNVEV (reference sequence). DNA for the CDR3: TGTGCCAGCAGTTTATCGGAATACAATGAGCAGTTCTTC. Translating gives CASSLSEYNEQFF.

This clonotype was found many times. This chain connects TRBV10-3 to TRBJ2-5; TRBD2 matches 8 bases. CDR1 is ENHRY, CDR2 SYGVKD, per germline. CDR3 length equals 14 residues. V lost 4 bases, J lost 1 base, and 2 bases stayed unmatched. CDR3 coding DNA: TGTGCCATCAGTGGACGGGGGGGCCAAGAGACCCAGTACTTC. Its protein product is CAISGRGGQETQYF.

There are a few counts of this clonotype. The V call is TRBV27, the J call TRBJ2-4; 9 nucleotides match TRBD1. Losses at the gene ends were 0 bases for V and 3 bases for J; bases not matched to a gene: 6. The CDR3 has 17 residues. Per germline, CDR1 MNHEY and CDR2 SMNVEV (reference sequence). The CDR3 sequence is CASSLSRTGANKNIQYF. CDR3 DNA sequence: TGTGCCAGCAGTTTATCTCGGACAGGGGCCAACAAAAACATTCAGTACTTC.

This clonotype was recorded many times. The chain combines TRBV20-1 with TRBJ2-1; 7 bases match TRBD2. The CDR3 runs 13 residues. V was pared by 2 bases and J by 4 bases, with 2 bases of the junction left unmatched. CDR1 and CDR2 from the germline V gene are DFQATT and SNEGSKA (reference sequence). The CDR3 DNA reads TGCAGTGCTAGACGGGGGGAGTACAATGAGCAGTTCTTC. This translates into CSARRGEYNEQFF.

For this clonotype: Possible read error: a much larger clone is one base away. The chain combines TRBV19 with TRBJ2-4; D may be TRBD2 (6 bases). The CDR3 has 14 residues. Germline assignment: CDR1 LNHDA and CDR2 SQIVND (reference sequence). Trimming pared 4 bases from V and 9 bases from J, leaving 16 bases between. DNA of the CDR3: TGTGCCAGTAGTACCAGCGGGCGCATGGGCATTCAGTACTTC. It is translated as CASSTSGRMGIQYF.

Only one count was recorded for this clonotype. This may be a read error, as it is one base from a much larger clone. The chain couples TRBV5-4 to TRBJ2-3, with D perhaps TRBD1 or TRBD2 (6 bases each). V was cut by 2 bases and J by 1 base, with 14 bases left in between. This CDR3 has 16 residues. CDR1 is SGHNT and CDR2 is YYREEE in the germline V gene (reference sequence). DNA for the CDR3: TGTGCCAGCAGCTTTTTCGGGGGCACTGGCACAGATACGCAGTATTTT. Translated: CASSFFGGTGTDTQYF.

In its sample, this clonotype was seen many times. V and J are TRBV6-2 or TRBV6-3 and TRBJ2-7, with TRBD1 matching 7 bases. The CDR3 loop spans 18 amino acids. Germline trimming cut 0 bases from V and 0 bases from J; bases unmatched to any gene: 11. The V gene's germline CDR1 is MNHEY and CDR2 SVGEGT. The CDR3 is CASSYSIGAGTDSYEQYF. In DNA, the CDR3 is TGTGCCAGCAGTTACTCGATCGGTGCAGGGACAGACTCCTACGAGCAGTACTTC.

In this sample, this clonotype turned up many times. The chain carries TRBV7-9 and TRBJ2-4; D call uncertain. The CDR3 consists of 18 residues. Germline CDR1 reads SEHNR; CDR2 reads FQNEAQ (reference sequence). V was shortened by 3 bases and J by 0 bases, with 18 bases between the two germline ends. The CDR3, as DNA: TGTGCCAGCAGCTTCTCTGTAGCCAGTACACTAGCCAAAAACATTCAGTACTTC. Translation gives CASSFSVASTLAKNIQYF. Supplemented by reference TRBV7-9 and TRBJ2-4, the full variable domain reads DTGVSQNPRHKITKRGQNVTFRCDPISEHNRLYWYRQTLGQGPEFLTYFQNEAQLEKSRLLSDRFSAERPKGSFSTLEIQRTEQGDSAMYLCASSFSVASTLAKNIQYFGAGTRLSVL.

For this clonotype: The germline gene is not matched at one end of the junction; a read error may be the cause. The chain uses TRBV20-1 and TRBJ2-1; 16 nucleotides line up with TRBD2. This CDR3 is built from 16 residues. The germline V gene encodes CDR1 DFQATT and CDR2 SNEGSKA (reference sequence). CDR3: CSAYQGLAGGPHEQSF. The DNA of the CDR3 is TGCAGTGCTTATCAGGGACTAGCGGGGGGGCCCCATGAGCAGTCCTTC.

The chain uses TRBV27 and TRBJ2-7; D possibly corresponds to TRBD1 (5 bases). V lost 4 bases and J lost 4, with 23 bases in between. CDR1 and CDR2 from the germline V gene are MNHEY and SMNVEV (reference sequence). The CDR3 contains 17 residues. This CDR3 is CASSSRSGLGLGYEQYF. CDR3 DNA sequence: TGTGCCAGCAGTTCCCGCTCAGGGCTCGGGTTGGGTTACGAGCAGTACTTC.

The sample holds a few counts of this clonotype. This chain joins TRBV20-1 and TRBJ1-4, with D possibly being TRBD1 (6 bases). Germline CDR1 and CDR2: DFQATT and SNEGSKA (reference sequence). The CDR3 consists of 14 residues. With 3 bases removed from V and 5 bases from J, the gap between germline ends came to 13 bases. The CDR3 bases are TGCAGTGCTAGGGTAGGGGGATTGAATGAAAAACTGTTTTTT. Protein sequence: CSARVGGLNEKLFF.

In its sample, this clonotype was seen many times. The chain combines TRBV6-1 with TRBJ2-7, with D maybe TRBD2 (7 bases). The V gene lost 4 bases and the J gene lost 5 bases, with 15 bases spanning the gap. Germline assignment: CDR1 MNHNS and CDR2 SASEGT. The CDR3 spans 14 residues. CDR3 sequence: CASSVGGGQNEQYF. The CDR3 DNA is TGTGCCAGCAGTGTTGGGGGGGGCCAGAACGAGCAGTACTTC.

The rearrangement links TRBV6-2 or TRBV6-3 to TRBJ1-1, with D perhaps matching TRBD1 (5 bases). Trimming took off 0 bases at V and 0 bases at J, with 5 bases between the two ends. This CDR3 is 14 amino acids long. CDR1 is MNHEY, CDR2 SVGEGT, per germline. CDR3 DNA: TGTGCCAGCAGTTACTCGGGGCTGAACACTGAAGCTTTCTTT. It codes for CASSYSGLNTEAFF.

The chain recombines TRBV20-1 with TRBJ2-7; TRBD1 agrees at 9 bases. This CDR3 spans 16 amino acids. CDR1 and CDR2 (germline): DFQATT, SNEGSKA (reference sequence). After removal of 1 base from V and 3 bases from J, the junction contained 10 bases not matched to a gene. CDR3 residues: CSARGDRVPSSYEQYF. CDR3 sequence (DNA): TGCAGTGCTAGAGGGGACAGGGTACCATCTAGCTACGAGCAGTACTTC.

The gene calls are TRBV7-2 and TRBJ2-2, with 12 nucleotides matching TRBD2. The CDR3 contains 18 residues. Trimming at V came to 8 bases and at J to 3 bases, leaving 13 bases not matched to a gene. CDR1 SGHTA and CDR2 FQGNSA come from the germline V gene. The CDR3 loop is CASGPIHGLAGYTGELFF. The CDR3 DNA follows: TGTGCCAGCGGCCCTATTCACGGACTAGCGGGGTACACCGGGGAGCTGTTTTTT.

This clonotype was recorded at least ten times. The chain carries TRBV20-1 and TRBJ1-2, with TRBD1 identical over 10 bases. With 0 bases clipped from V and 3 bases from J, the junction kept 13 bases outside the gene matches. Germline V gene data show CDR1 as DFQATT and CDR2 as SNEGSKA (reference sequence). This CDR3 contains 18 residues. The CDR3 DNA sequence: TGCAGTGCTAGAGATTACCGACAGGGGGCAGCAGGATACTATGGCTACACCTTC. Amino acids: CSARDYRQGAAGYYGYTF.